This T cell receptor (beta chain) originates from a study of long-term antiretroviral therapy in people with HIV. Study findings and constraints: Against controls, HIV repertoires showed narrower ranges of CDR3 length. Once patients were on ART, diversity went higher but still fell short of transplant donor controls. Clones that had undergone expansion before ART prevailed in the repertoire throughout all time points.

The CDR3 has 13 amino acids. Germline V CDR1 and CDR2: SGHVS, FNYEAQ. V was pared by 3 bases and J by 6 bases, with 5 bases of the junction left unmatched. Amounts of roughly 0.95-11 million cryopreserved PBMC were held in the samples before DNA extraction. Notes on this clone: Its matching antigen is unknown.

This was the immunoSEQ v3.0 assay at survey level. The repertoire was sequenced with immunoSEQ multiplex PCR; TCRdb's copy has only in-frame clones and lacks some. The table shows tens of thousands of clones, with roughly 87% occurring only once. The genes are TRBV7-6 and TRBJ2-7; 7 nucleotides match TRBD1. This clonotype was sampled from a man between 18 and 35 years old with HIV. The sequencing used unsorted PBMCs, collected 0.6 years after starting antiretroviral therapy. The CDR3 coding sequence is TGTGCCAGCAGCTTCGGACAGGACGGCGAGCAGTACTTC. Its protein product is CASSFGQDGEQYF.